These 9 T cell receptor beta chains came from one sample sequenced in a study of cytomegalovirus exposure and HLA in healthy donors (dated 2017 in TCRdb). The protocol used for the library was the immunoSEQ multiplex PCR assay. For the multiplex PCR, a mixture combining 60 forward primers for TCR Vbeta segments and 13 reverse primers for TCR Jbeta segments was used. Sourced from immuneACCESS, this table was stored by TCRdb with only in-frame sequences that have V and J called. A share of the clones is absent; for the studies checked, an unresolved V gene accounts for under half, and the remainder has no known explanation. The sample data list roughly 170,000 clones, and more than 70% of these were observed just once. The ten largest clonotypes hold approximately 1.6% of the sample. Sequences were obtained from PBMCs. Receptor source: a girl between 10 and 17 years old in good health and CMV-seronegative.

This clone was seen a few times. The V and J genes are TRBV15 and TRBJ1-1, with a tentative D call TRBD1 (5 bases). Deletions cut 1 base from V and 1 base from J, with 10 bases between. The CDR3 covers 15 residues. CDR1 and CDR2 from the germline V gene are LNHNV and YYDKDF (reference sequence). The CDR3 DNA reads TGTGCCACCAGCAGAGGGAGGGGCGGGAACACTGAAGCTTTCTTT. Translation gives CATSRGRGGNTEAFF.

V is TRBV30 and J is TRBJ1-2, with unresolved D. The V gene lost 0 bases and the J gene lost 4 bases, with 9 bases spanning the gap. Germline CDR1 GTSNPN, CDR2 SVGIG (reference sequence). The CDR3 is 13 residues long. DNA of the CDR3: TGTGCCTGGAGTGTATCGGTTAGCTATGGCTACACCTTC. Amino acid sequence: CAWSVSVSYGYTF.

The chain couples TRBV29-1 to TRBJ1-1; weak D call: TRBD1 (5 bases). Germline V gene sequence: CDR1 SQVTM, CDR2 ANQGSEA. This CDR3 is 12 amino acids long. V lost 7 bases and J lost 0, with 9 bases in between. For the CDR3, the DNA is TGCAGCGGCAGGGTAGTGAACACTGAAGCTTTCTTT. This translates into CSGRVVNTEAFF. The entire variable domain, with the rest obtained from reference TRBV29-1 and TRBJ1-1, is as follows: SAVISQKPSRDICQRGTSLTIQCQVDSQVTMMFWYRQQPGQSLTLIATANQGSEATYESGFVIDKFPISRPNLTFSTLTVSNMSPEDSSIYLCSGRVVNTEAFFGQGTRLTVV.

The V call is TRBV7-6, the J call TRBJ1-5, with a weak D call TRBD1 (5 bases). CDR3 length: 12 amino acids. Between the trimmed V and J ends, which lost 2 bases and 11 bases, there was a span of 10 bases. Germline assignment: CDR1 SGHVS and CDR2 FNYEAQ. CDR3: CASSLPQGSQHF. In DNA, the CDR3 is TGTGCCAGCAGCTTACCGCAGGGCTCCCAGCATTTT.

The chain uses TRBV7-7 and TRBJ2-1; 11 nucleotides match TRBD2. In germline, CDR1 is SSHAT, CDR2 FNYEAQ (reference sequence). J gave up 10 bases and V 5 bases, and 13 bases lay outside the gene matches. This CDR3 contains 16 residues. CDR3 bases: TGTGCCAGCAGCCCCCAGCTAGCGGGGGGCGGGGGGGAGCAGTTCTTC. Protein product: CASSPQLAGGGGEQFF.

V gene TRBV5-4 combines with J gene TRBJ1-6; D unclear. Trimming shortened V by 6 bases and J by 8 bases, and 12 bases separated the two germline ends. The CDR3 covers 13 residues. Germline V CDR1 and CDR2: SGHNT, YYREEE (reference sequence). The CDR3 is CASTAYGYSPLHF. CDR3 nucleotides: TGTGCCAGCACCGCTTACGGGTATTCACCCCTCCACTTT.

This chain uses TRBV27 with TRBJ2-7; 7 nucleotides agree with TRBD1. Germline-derived CDR1 and CDR2 are MNHEY and SMNVEV (reference sequence). The ends lost 6 bases at V and 3 bases at J; junction bases unmatched: 14. This CDR3 comprises 16 residues. CDR3 in amino acids: CASSRDDDRDNYEQYF. The CDR3 DNA follows: TGTGCCAGCAGCCGCGACGACGACAGGGACAACTACGAGCAGTACTTC.

V usage is TRBV28 and J usage is TRBJ1-3, with a tentative D call TRBD1 (6 bases). V lost 6 bases and J 0 bases, leaving 12 bases between the germline ends. The germline V gene has CDR1 MDHEN and CDR2 SYDVKM. CDR3 length: 15 amino acids. The CDR3 here is CASRSGQLSGNTIYF. In DNA form, the CDR3 reads TGTGCCAGCAGATCCGGACAGCTCTCTGGAAACACCATATATTTT. Using reference TRBV28 and TRBJ1-3 for the parts outside the CDR3, the full variable domain is DVKVTQSSRYLVKRTGEKVFLECVQDMDHENMFWYRQDPGLGLRLIYFSYDVKMKEKGDIPEGYSVSREKKERFSLILESASTNQTSMYLCASRSGQLSGNTIYFGEGSWLTVV.

This chain joins TRBV27 and TRBJ1-2; D is undetermined. The CDR3 is 13 amino acids. Germline-derived CDR1 and CDR2 are MNHEY and SMNVEV (reference sequence). The V end lost 3 bases, the J end lost 2 bases, and 7 bases lay between the germline ends. CDR3 in DNA: TGTGCCAGCAGTTTCGCAGTCAACTATGGCTACACCTTC. Translated: CASSFAVNYGYTF.